This paragraph reports one TCR beta chain. This record comes from a study of blood T cell repertoires in COVID-19. The wider study: COVID-19 samples collected from the United States, Italy and Spain covered acute and convalescent phases. Sources were T cells, B-cell-depleted T cells, or PBMCs; the material itself was cDNA or gDNA.

How the authors handled the data: Reference gene primer amplification gave nucleated cell count estimates. Sequencing was performed with immunoSEQ multiplex PCR; in TCRdb, only in-frame clones are kept and a portion is missing. V, J and clone size are those of that table, while D and trimming were read from the DNA. The sample carries around 200,000 clones, about 86% recorded once. The sequence was collected from a man aged 70-80 years with active or convalescent COVID-19. Sequencing was done on a sample of peripheral blood.

Written as DNA, the CDR3 is TGTGCCAGCAGTCCAGACGTTCCTAGCGGTACCTCCTACGAGCAGTACTTC. Translated, it gives CASSPDVPSGTSYEQYF. V gene TRBV5-4 combines with J gene TRBJ2-7, with 7 bases lining up with TRBD2. CDR1 is SGHNT and CDR2 is YYREEE in the germline V gene (reference sequence). This CDR3 has 17 residues. The V segment lost 5 bases and the J segment 0 bases; nucleotides outside the gene matches: 14.